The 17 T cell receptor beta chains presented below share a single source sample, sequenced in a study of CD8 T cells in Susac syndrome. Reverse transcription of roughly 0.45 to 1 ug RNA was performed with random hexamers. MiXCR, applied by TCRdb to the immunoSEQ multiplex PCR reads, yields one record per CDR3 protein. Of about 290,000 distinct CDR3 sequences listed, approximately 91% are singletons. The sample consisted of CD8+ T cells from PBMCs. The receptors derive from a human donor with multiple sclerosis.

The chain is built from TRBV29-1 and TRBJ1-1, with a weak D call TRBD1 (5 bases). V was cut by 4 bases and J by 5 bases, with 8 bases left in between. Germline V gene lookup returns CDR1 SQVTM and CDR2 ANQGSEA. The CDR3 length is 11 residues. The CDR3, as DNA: TGCAGCGTTGTGGGGGAAACTGAAGCTTTCTTT. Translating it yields CSVVGETEAFF. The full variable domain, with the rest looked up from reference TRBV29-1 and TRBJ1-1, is SAVISQKPSRDICQRGTSLTIQCQVDSQVTMMFWYRQQPGQSLTLIATANQGSEATYESGFVIDKFPISRPNLTFSTLTVSNMSPEDSSIYLCSVVGETEAFFGQGTRLTVV.

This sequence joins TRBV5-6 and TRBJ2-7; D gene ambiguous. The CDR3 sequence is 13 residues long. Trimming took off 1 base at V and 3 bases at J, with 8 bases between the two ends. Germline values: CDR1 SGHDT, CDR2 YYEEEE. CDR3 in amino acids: CASSLLSYYEQYF. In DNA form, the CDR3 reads TGTGCCAGCAGCTTGTTAAGTTACTACGAGCAGTACTTC. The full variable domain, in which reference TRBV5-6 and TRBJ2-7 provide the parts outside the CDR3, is DAGVTQSPTHLIKTRGQQVTLRCSPKSGHDTVSWYQQALGQGPQFIFQYYEEEERQRGNFPDRFSGHQFPNYSSELNVNALLLGDSALYLCASSLLSYYEQYFGPGTRLTVT.

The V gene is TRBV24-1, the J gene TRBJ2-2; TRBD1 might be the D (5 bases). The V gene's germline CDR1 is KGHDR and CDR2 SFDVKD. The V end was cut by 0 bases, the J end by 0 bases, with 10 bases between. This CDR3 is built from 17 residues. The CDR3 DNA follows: TGTGCCACCAGTGATTTGAGGGGTGCCTCGAACACCGGGGAGCTGTTTTTT. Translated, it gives CATSDLRGASNTGELFF.

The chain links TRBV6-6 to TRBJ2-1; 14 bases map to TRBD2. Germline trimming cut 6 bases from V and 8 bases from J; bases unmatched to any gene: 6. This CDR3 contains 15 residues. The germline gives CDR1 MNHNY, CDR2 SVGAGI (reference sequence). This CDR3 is CASRPGTSGSDEQFF. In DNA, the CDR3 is TGTGCCAGCAGGCCGGGGACTAGCGGGAGTGATGAGCAGTTCTTC.

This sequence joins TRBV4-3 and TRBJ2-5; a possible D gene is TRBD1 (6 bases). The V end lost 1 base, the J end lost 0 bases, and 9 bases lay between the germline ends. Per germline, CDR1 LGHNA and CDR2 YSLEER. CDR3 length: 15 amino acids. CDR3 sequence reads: CASSQAGQHQETQYF. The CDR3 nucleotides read TGCGCCAGCAGCCAAGCGGGACAACACCAAGAGACCCAGTACTTC.

The CDR3 DNA sequence: TGTGCCAGCAGTTGGGAAGTTCAGGAAAAACTGTTTTTT. Amino acids: CASSWEVQEKLFF. The chain uses TRBV6-6 and TRBJ1-4; D is unclear. The CDR3 loop spans 13 amino acids. The V and J ends lost 4 bases and 8 bases respectively, with 11 bases between them. Germline CDR1 MNHNY, CDR2 SVGAGI (reference sequence).

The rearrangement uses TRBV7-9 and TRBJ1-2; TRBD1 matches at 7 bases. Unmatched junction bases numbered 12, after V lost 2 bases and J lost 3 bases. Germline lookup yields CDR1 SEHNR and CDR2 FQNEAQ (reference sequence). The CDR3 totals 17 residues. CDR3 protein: CASSLPAGTVVDYGYTF. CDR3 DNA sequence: TGTGCCAGCAGCTTACCCGCCGGGACAGTAGTCGACTATGGCTACACCTTC.

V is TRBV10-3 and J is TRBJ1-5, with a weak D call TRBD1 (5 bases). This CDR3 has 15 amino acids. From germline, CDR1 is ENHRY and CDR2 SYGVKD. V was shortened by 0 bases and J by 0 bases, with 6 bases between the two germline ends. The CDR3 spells CAISESQGSNQPQHF. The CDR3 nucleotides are TGTGCCATCAGTGAGTCGCAGGGTAGCAATCAGCCCCAGCATTTT.

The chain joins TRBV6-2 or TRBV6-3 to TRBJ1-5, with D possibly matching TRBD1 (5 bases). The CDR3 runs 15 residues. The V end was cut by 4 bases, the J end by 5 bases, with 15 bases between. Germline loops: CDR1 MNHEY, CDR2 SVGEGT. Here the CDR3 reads CASSSGLSRYQPQHF. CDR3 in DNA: TGTGCCAGCAGTTCGGGACTAAGTAGGTATCAGCCCCAGCATTTT.

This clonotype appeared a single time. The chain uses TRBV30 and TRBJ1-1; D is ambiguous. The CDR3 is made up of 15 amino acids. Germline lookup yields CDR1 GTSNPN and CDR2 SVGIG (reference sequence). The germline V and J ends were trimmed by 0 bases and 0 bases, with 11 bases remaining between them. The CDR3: CAWSVWAYMNTEAFF. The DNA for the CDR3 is TGTGCCTGGAGTGTTTGGGCCTACATGAACACTGAAGCTTTCTTT.

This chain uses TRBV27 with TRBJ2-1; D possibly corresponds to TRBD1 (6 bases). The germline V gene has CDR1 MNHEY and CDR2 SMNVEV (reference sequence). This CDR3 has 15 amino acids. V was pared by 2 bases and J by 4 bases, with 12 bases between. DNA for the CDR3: TGTGCCAGCAGTTTAATGACAGGTCCGTACAATGAGCAGTTCTTC. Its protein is CASSLMTGPYNEQFF.

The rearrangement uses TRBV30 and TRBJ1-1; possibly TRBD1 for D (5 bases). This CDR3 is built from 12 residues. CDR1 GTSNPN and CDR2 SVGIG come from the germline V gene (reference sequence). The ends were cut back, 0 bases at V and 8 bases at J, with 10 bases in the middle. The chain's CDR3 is CAWSVIGTEAFF. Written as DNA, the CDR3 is TGTGCCTGGAGTGTAATCGGGACCGAAGCTTTCTTT.

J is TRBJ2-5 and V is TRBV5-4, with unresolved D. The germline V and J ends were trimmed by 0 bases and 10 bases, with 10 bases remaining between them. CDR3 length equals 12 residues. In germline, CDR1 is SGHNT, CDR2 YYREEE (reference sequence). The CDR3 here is CASSLGGAIQYF. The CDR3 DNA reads TGTGCCAGCAGCTTGGGAGGCGCGATCCAGTACTTC.

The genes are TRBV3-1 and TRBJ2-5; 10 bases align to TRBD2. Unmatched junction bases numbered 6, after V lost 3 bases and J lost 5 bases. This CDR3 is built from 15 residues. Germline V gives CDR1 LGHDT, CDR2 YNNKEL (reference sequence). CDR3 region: CASSHRSGGEETQYF. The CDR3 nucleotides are TGTGCCAGCAGCCACCGAAGCGGGGGGGAGGAGACCCAGTACTTC.

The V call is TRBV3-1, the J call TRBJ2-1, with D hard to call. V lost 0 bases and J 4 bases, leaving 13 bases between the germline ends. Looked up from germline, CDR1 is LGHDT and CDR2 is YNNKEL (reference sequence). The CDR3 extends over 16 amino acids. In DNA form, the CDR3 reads TGTGCCAGCAGCCAAGATCGGCAGTTCCCATACAATGAGCAGTTCTTC. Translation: CASSQDRQFPYNEQFF.

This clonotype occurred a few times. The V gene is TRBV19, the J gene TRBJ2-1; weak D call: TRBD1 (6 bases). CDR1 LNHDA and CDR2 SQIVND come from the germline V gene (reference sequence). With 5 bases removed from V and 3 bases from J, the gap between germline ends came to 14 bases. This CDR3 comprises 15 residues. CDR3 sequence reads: CASSPPGHLYNEQFF. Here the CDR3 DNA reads TGTGCCAGTAGTCCCCCGGGACACCTCTACAATGAGCAGTTCTTC.

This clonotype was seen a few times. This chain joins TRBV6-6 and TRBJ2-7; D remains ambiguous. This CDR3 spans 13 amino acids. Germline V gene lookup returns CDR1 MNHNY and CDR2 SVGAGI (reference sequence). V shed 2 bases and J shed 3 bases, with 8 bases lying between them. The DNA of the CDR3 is TGTGCCAGCAGTTACCCTAGGTTCTACGAGCAGTACTTC. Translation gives CASSYPRFYEQYF.